The clone carrying this T cell receptor (beta chain) was found once. From germline, CDR1 is SGHNT and CDR2 YYREEE (reference sequence). V was cut by 0 bases and J by 4 bases, with 16 bases left in between. The CDR3 length is 16 residues. The assay was immunoSEQ multiplex PCR, and TCRdb's table has in-frame clones only and misses some. Here the sample spans 70,000 to 100,000 clones, almost 90% being singletons. The data were obtained in a study of blood T cell repertoires in COVID-19. For the study at large: The origin of the acute and convalescent COVID-19 samples was the United States, Italy and Spain.

The rearrangement joins TRBV5-4 to TRBJ1-2; D is possibly TRBD1 (5 bases). This sequence was found in a woman in her seventies with acute or convalescent COVID-19. What was sequenced was peripheral blood. The CDR3 here is CASSLGHRDRIYGYTF. CDR3 in DNA: TGTGCCAGCAGCTTGGGGCACAGAGACAGAATCTATGGCTACACCTTC. The full variable domain, with the rest looked up from reference TRBV5-4 and TRBJ1-2, is ETGVTQSPTHLIKTRGQQVTLRCSSQSGHNTVSWYQQALGQGPQFIFQYYREEENGRGNFPPRFSGLQFPNYSSELNVNALELDDSALYLCASSLGHRDRIYGYTFGSGTRLTVV.